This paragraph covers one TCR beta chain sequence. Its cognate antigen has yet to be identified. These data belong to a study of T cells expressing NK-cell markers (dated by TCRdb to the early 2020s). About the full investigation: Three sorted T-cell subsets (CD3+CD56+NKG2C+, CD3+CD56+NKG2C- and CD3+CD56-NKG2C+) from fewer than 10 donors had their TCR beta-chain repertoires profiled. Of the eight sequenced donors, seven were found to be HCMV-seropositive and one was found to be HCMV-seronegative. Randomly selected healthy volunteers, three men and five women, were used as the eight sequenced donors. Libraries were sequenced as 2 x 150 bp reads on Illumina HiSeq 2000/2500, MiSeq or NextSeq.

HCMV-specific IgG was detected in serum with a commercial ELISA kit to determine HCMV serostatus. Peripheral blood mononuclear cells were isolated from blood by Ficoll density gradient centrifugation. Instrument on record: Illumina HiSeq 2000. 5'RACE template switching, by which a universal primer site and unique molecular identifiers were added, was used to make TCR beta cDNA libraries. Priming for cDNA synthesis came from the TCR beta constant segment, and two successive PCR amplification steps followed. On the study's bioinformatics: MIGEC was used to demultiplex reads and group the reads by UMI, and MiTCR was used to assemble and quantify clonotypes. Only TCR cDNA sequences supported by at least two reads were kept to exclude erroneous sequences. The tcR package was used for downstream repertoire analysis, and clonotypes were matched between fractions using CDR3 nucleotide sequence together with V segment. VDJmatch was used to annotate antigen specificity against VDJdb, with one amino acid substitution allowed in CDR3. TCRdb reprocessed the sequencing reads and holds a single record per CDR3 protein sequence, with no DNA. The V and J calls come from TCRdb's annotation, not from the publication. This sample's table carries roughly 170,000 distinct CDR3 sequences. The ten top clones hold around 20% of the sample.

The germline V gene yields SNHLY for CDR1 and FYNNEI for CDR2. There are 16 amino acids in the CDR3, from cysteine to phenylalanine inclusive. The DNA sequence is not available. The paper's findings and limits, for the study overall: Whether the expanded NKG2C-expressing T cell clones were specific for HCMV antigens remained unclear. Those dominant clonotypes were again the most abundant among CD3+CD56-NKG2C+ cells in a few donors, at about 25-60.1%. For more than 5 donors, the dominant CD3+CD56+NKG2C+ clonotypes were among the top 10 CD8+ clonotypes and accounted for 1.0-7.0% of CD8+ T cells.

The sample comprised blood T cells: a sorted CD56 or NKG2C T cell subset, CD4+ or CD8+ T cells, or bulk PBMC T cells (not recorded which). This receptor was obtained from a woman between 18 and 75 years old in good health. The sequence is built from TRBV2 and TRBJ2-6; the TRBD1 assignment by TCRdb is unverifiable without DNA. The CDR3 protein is CASRTGDSSGANVLTF.